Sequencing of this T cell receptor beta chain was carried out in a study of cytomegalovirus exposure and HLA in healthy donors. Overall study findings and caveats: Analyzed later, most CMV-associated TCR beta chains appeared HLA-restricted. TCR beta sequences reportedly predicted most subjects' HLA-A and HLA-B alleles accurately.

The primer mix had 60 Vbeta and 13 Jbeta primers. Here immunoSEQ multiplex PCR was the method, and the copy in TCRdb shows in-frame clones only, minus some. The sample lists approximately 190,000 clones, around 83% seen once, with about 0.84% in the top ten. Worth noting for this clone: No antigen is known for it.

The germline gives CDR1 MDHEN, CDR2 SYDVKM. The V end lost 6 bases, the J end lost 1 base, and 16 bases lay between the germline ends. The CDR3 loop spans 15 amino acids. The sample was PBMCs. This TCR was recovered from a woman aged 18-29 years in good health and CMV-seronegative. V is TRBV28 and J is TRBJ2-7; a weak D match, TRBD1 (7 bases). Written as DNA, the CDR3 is TGTGCCAGCAGAGGAGGAGGGGGCGGGTCCTACGAGCAGTACTTC. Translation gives CASRGGGGGSYEQYF.